This T cell receptor (beta chain) is from a study of shared clonotypes between healthy human individuals. Measured with immunoSEQ multiplex PCR; TCRdb has only the in-frame clones, and not every one. The sample has some 650,000 clones; roughly 97% are singletons. The sequenced sample was naive CD4+ T cells sorted from blood. Subset denoted: CD45RA+ positively selected. This clonotype originated in a woman under 40 in good health.

CDR3 DNA: TGTGCCAGCAGCGGCCCCGACTACACCTTC. It translates to CASSGPDYTF. The V gene is TRBV9, the J gene TRBJ1-2; no definite D call. CDR1 is SGDLS, CDR2 YYNGEE, per germline. V shed 3 bases and J shed 10 bases, with 7 bases lying between them. The CDR3 consists of 10 residues.